This TCR beta chain comes out of a study of T cells in Graves' hyperthyroidism and ophthalmopathy. Overall study findings and caveats: Model-based prediction identified ophthalmopathy a median about 6 months prior to its onset. Clonotypes that were expanded in thyroid above 0.001 mostly appeared in blood too.

There are 14 residues in the CDR3. Looked up from germline, CDR1 is SGHAT and CDR2 is FQDESV (reference sequence). V gave up 5 bases and J gave up 6 bases; unmatched junction bases: 9. Amplified regions were TCR beta CDR3 sequences from RNA transcripts. First-round RT-PCR targeting the TCR CDR3 was performed with the HTBI primer set. TCRdb passed the multiplex PCR reads through MiXCR, listing each CDR3 protein once. This table holds roughly 740,000 distinct CDR3 sequences, less than 20% found once. Notes on this clonotype: Its specificity is not known. This sequence may be a read error, since a much larger clone differs from it by one base.

The receptor comes from a man aged 18 to 30 with Graves' hyperthyroidism. The chain recombines TRBV11-1 with TRBJ2-7; TRBD2 agrees at 8 bases. Sequencing was done on a sample of blood. In nucleotides, the CDR3 is TGTGCCAGCAGCGTGGAACTAGCGGCCTGCGAGCAGTACTTC. It translates to CASSVELAACEQYF.